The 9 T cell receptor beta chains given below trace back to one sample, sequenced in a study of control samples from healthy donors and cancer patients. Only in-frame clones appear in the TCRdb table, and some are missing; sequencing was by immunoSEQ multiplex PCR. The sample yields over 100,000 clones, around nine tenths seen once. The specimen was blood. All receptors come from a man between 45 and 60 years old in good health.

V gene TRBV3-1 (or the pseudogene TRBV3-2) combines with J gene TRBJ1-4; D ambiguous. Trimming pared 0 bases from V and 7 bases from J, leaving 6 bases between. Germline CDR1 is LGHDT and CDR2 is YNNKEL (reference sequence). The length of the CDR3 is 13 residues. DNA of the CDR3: TGTGCCAGCAGCCAAGATCTGGGTGAAAAACTGTTTTTT. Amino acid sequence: CASSQDLGEKLFF.

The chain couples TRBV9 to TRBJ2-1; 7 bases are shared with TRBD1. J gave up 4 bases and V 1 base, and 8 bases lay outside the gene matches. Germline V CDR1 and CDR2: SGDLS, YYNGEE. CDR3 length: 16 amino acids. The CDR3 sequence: CASSVSSGQLYNEQFF. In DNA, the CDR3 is TGTGCCAGCAGCGTATCGTCGGGACAGTTATACAATGAGCAGTTCTTC.

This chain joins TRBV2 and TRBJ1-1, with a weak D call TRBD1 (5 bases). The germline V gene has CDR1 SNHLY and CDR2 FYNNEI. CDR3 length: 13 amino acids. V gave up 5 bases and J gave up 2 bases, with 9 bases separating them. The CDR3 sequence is CASSRQGNTEAFF. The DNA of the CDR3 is TGTGCCAGCAGTCGGCAGGGAAACACTGAAGCTTTCTTT.

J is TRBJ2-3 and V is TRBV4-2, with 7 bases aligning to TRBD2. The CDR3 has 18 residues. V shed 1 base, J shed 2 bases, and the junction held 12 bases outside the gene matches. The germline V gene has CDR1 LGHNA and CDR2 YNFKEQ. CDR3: CASSQVGGDGTNTDTQYF. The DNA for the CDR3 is TGTGCCAGCAGCCAAGTAGGAGGGGACGGGACTAACACAGATACGCAGTATTTT.

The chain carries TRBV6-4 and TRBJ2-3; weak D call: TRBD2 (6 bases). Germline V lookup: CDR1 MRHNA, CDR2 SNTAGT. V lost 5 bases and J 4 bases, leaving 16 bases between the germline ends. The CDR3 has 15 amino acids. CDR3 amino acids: CASSSTSLPADTQYF. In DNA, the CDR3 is TGTGCCAGCAGTTCCACTAGCCTGCCTGCAGATACGCAGTATTTT.

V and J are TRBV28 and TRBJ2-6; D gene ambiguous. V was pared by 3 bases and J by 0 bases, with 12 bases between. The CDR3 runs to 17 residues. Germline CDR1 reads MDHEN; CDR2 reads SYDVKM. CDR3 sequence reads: CASSFIGLRSGANVLTF. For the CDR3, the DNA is TGTGCCAGCAGTTTCATCGGGCTTCGCTCTGGGGCCAACGTCCTGACTTTC.

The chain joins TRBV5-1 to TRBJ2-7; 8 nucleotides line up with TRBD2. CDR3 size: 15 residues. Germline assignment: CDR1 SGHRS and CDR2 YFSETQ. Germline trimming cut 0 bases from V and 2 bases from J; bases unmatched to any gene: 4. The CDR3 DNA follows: TGCGCCAGCAGCTTGGCGGGGGGGCCCACCTACGAGCAGTACTTC. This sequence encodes CASSLAGGPTYEQYF.

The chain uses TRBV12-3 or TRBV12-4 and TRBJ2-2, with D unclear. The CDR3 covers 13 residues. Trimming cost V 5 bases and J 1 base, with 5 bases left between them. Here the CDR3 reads CASSARNTGELFF. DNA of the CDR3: TGTGCCAGCAGTGCCAGGAACACCGGGGAGCTGTTTTTT.

DNA for the CDR3: TGTGCCAGCAGTGAAAGTTCAGGGCTGAGGAAGCCCCAGCATTTT. As protein: CASSESSGLRKPQHF. This chain links TRBV2 with TRBJ1-5; D possibly corresponds to TRBD1 (5 bases). V shed 2 bases and J shed 8 bases, with 16 bases lying between them. The germline gives CDR1 SNHLY, CDR2 FYNNEI. The CDR3 spans 15 residues.